This is a list of T cell receptor beta chains from one sample in a study of blood T cell repertoires in COVID-19. Libraries were prepared by immunoSEQ multiplex PCR; TCRdb keeps only in-frame clonotypes and omits some of them. This sample has around 290,000 clones, with roughly nine tenths found just once. The specimen sequenced was PBMCs or T cells enriched from blood (not recorded which). These receptors came from a woman aged 40 to 55 who had recovered from COVID-19. Each CDR3 is given without its conserved first and last residue. The D gene is left open where the match is weak. Part of the rows lack a size; the others show once, few, many or a class for expanded clones.

size: .; D: .; V: TRBV7-3; J: TRBJ1-2; CDR3: ASSPGGGNYGYT
size: .; D: .; V: TRBV5-7; J: TRBJ1-1; CDR3: ARINGAGEQNTEAF
size: .; D: TRBD1; V: TRBV2; J: TRBJ2-7; CDR3: ASRIRQGPSEQY
size: .; D: .; V: TRBV11-2; J: TRBJ1-1; CDR3: ASTITFGGGRNTEAF
size: .; D: .; V: TRBV9; J: TRBJ1-5; CDR3: ASSVEGGPQH
size: .; D: .; V: TRBV9; J: TRBJ2-3; CDR3: ASGGTSLSTDTQY
size: .; D: .; V: TRBV27; J: TRBJ2-2; CDR3: ASSFRPGSTGELF
size: .; D: .; V: TRBV12-3/TRBV12-4; J: TRBJ1-1; CDR3: ASSPSSEAF
size: .; D: .; V: TRBV18; J: TRBJ1-1; CDR3: ASSPQNSGMNTEAF
size: .; D: .; V: TRBV15; J: TRBJ2-3; CDR3: ATSRGPGREGTDTQY
size: once; D: TRBD2; V: TRBV25-1; J: TRBJ2-2; CDR3: ASSERTSGGTGELF
size: .; D: TRBD1; V: TRBV7-9; J: TRBJ1-3; CDR3: ASSLGDRGRGNTIY
size: .; D: .; V: TRBV16; J: TRBJ1-3; CDR3: ASSQFGGRGNTIY
size: once; D: .; V: TRBV21-1; J: TRBJ1-2; CDR3: ASSAGDRGYGYT
size: .; D: .; V: TRBV6-5; J: TRBJ1-5; CDR3: ASSYGPGSNQPQH